These 18 T cell receptor beta chains were all obtained from the same sample, sequenced in a study of T cell repertoires in cytomegalovirus infection. TCRdb re-called the reads with MiXCR, one entry per CDR3 protein. The table shows approximately 770,000 distinct CDR3 sequences, with under 35% occurring only once. Their target antigens are unknown. The sample was cultured CD8+ T cells from PBMCs, taken from culture after CMV antigen stimulation. The origin of the receptors is a human donor in good health (CMV status not recorded). Some clones in this sample may be carry-over from other donors' samples.

This clonotype was seen at least ten times. V is TRBV12-3 or TRBV12-4 and J is TRBJ1-1; D not resolved. The V end was cut by 2 bases, the J end by 11 bases, with 12 bases between. The CDR3 runs 12 residues. CDR3 protein: CASSLTGLAAFF. The CDR3 coding sequence is TGTGCCAGCAGTTTAACGGGTCTTGCGGCTTTCTTT.

This clonotype occurred many times. J is TRBJ2-5 and V is TRBV7-2; D remains unclear. This CDR3 region has 12 residues. CDR1 and CDR2 from the germline V gene are SGHTA and FQGNSA. V was pared by 5 bases and J by 4 bases, with 8 bases between. CDR3 protein: CASSGRRETQYF. DNA for the CDR3: TGTGCCAGCAGCGGGCGGAGAGAGACCCAGTACTTC.

In its sample, this clonotype was seen a few times. V usage is TRBV12-3 or TRBV12-4 and J usage is TRBJ2-7, with TRBD1 matching over 8 bases. The CDR3 contains 16 residues. J lost 2 bases, V lost 3 bases, and 9 bases had no gene match. CDR3 sequence reads: CASSFGPGQAAYEQYF. CDR3 DNA: TGTGCCAGCAGTTTTGGCCCGGGACAGGCAGCCTACGAGCAGTACTTC.

This clonotype was picked up a small number of times. The rearrangement joins TRBV6-5 to TRBJ1-6; unclear D gene. The CDR3 is 14 residues long. V shed 0 bases and J shed 6 bases, with 6 bases lying between them. Germline V gene sequence: CDR1 MNHEY, CDR2 SVGAGI. DNA of the CDR3: TGTGCCAGCAGTTACTCGGAGCCTAATTCACCCCTCCACTTT. It yields the protein CASSYSEPNSPLHF.

The sample holds a few counts of this clonotype. The V gene is TRBV19, the J gene TRBJ2-1, with D possibly TRBD2 on 7 matching bases. CDR3 size: 14 residues. CDR1 is LNHDA, CDR2 SQIVND, per germline (reference sequence). Trimming shortened V by 9 bases and J by 6 bases, and 18 bases separated the two germline ends. The CDR3 loop is CASLRRGGSNEQFF. In DNA form, the CDR3 reads TGTGCCAGCCTCCGGAGGGGGGGCAGCAATGAGCAGTTCTTC.

This clonotype was recorded many times. The rearrangement joins TRBV7-8 to TRBJ1-2; D unclear. Trimming stripped 1 base from V and 8 bases from J, with 8 bases between. The length of the CDR3 is 12 residues. Germline CDR1 and CDR2: SGHVS and FQNEAQ. The CDR3 DNA reads TGTGCCAGCAGCTTAGAACGGTCAGGCTACACCTTC. It is translated as CASSLERSGYTF.

This clonotype was detected only a few times. This chain connects TRBV7-2 to TRBJ2-5, with D maybe TRBD2 (6 bases). V shed 5 bases and J shed 5 bases, with 15 bases lying between them. The CDR3 runs to 14 residues. CDR1 and CDR2 (germline): SGHTA, FQGNSA. CDR3 residues: CASSPGLSWETQYF. Here the CDR3 DNA reads TGTGCCAGCAGCCCGGGACTGAGTTGGGAGACCCAGTACTTC.

This clonotype has only a few counts. The chain has TRBV6-1 and TRBJ2-1; D gene uncertain. CDR3 length: 15 amino acids. Germline values: CDR1 MNHNS, CDR2 SASEGT. Trimming took off 1 base at V and 2 bases at J, with 9 bases between the two ends. This chain's CDR3 is CASSEESVTYNEQFF. In DNA, the CDR3 is TGTGCCAGCAGTGAAGAGAGTGTTACCTACAATGAGCAGTTCTTC.

The chain has TRBV6-2 or TRBV6-3 and TRBJ1-5, with 8 bases aligning to TRBD1. V dropped 2 bases and J dropped 6; count of bases not matched to a gene: 9. The germline gives CDR1 MNHEY, CDR2 SVGEGT. The CDR3 is 16 amino acids. CDR3 bases: TGTGCCAGCAGTTACCCGACAGGGGAATGGGGTCAGCCCCAGCATTTT. It encodes CASSYPTGEWGQPQHF.

The table lists this clonotype with a few counts. The chain is built from TRBV4-2 and TRBJ2-3, with D perhaps TRBD1 (5 bases). V dropped 1 base and J dropped 2 bases, with 10 bases sitting between them. The CDR3 spans 15 residues. Germline V gives CDR1 LGHNA, CDR2 YNFKEQ. The CDR3 coding sequence is TGTGCCAGCAGCCAAGTAAGGGGTTCCACAGATACGCAGTATTTT. Translated, it gives CASSQVRGSTDTQYF.

This chain links TRBV4-2 with TRBJ1-2; 7 nucleotides line up with TRBD1. The J segment lost 0 bases and the V segment lost 4 bases, leaving 5 bases of the junction unmatched. Germline V gives CDR1 LGHNA, CDR2 YNFKEQ. This CDR3 has 15 residues. CDR3 coding DNA: TGTGCCAGCAGCCCCGGACAGGCTGCTAACTATGGCTACACCTTC. This gives the protein CASSPGQAANYGYTF.

This clonotype was counted at least ten times. The CDR3 is CASSPRDSNQPQHF. Here the CDR3 DNA reads TGTGCCAGCAGCCCCAGGGATAGCAATCAGCCCCAGCATTTT. V gene TRBV7-9 combines with J gene TRBJ1-5, with TRBD1 as a possible D gene (5 bases). CDR3 size: 14 residues. The germline gives CDR1 SEHNR, CDR2 FQNEAQ (reference sequence). V lost 5 bases to trimming and J lost 0 bases, with 8 bases between them.

The V gene is TRBV7-9, the J gene TRBJ1-2; the D gene is possibly TRBD1 (5 bases). Deletions cut 1 base from V and 4 bases from J, with 13 bases between. This CDR3 comprises 15 residues. Germline V gene lookup returns CDR1 SEHNR and CDR2 FQNEAQ (reference sequence). CDR3 nucleotide sequence: TGTGCCAGCAGCTTAGGGGGCCAGCCCCTCTATGGCTACACCTTC. Translating it yields CASSLGGQPLYGYTF.

The chain couples TRBV6-8 to TRBJ2-7, with 11 nucleotides matching TRBD2. CDR1 and CDR2 from the germline V gene are MNHGY and SAAAGT. With 5 bases clipped from V and 5 bases from J, the junction kept 5 bases outside the gene matches. The CDR3 runs 14 residues. The CDR3 sequence: CASSLLAGEDEQYF. The CDR3 DNA reads TGTGCCAGCAGTCTACTAGCGGGGGAGGACGAGCAGTACTTC.

The chain has TRBV29-1 and TRBJ2-3; 10 positions agree with TRBD2. The germline V gene has CDR1 SQVTM and CDR2 ANQGSEA. The CDR3 runs 14 residues. Losses at the gene ends were 6 bases for V and 4 bases for J; bases not matched to a gene: 7. The CDR3 here is CSVRAGGLPDTQYF. The CDR3 DNA follows: TGCAGCGTCCGAGCGGGGGGGCTTCCAGATACGCAGTATTTT.

This chain joins TRBV11-1 and TRBJ1-6; D may be TRBD1 (6 bases). V was trimmed by 5 bases and J by 4 bases, leaving 12 bases between them. This CDR3 is 15 amino acids long. CDR1 SGHAT and CDR2 FQDESV come from the germline V gene (reference sequence). The DNA for the CDR3 is TGTGCCAGCAGCCCACGGACAGTTTATAATTCACCCCTCCACTTT. This gives the protein CASSPRTVYNSPLHF.

The CDR3 region has the DNA TGCAGTGCTAGAGATGGGTTTATGGACAATGAGCAGTTCTTC. This gives the protein CSARDGFMDNEQFF. This rearrangement joins TRBV20-1 to TRBJ2-1; no clear D gene. Per the germline V gene, CDR1 is DFQATT and CDR2 is SNEGSKA (reference sequence). V was trimmed by 0 bases and J by 5 bases, leaving 11 bases between them. The CDR3 length is 14 residues.

This chain uses TRBV4-1 with TRBJ1-1; TRBD1 agrees at 9 bases. CDR1 is MGHRA, CDR2 YSYEKL, per germline. The CDR3 has 18 residues. Unmatched junction bases numbered 17, after V lost 2 bases and J lost 7 bases. The CDR3 coding sequence is TGCGCCAGCAGCCAACGTGGACAGGGGCTTCCTATAGGAGGTGAAGCTTTCTTT. Protein: CASSQRGQGLPIGGEAFF.